This T cell receptor (beta chain) was recorded in a study of T cell changes during pregnancy in multiple sclerosis. The CDR3 extends over 15 amino acids. Germline assignment: CDR1 SNHLY and CDR2 FYNNEI. With V trimmed by 2 bases and J by 3 bases, 6 bases remained unmatched. This table comes from immunoSEQ multiplex PCR, and its TCRdb copy is limited to in-frame clones, with some not included. The table lists 45,000 to 65,000 clones, about 93% of them singletons, with more than 2% in the top ten. The source was CD8+ T cells from peripheral blood mononuclear cells, collected in the third trimester of pregnancy. This chain joins TRBV2 and TRBJ1-1, with TRBD1 matching 7 bases. The receptor's source is a female donor with multiple sclerosis, enrolled in a pregnancy study. The CDR3 coding sequence is TGTGCCAGCAGTGAACCTCAGGGGGTCGACACTGAAGCTTTCTTT. Its protein is CASSEPQGVDTEAFF. Variable domain in full (rest from reference TRBV2 and TRBJ1-1): EPEVTQTPSHQVTQMGQEVILRCVPISNHLYFYWYRQILGQKVEFLVSFYNNEISEKSEIFDDQFSVERPDGSNFTLKIRSTKLEDSAMYFCASSEPQGVDTEAFFGQGTRLTVV.